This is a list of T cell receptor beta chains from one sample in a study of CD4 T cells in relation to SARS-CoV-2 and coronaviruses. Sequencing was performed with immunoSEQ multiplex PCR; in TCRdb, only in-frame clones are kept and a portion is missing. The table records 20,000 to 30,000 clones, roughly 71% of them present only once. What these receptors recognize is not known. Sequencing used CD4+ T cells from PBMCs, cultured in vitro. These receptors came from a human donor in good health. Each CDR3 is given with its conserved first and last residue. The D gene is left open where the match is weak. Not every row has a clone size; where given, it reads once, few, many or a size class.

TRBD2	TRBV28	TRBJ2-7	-	CASSGGQIAGRSYEQYF	TGTGCCAGCAGTGGCGGCCAGATAGCGGGGCGGTCCTACGAGCAGTACTTC
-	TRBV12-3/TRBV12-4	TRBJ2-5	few	CASSVRGLETQYF	TGTGCCAGCAGTGTCAGGGGTTTGGAGACCCAGTACTTC
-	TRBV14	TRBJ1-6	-	CASSQGESSYNSPLHF	TGTGCCAGCAGCCAAGGAGAGAGCTCCTATAATTCACCCCTCCACTTT
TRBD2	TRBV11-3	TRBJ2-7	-	CASSLGAGESYEQYF	TGTGCCAGCAGCTTAGGAGCGGGAGAGTCCTACGAGCAGTACTTC
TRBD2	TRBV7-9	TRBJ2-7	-	CASRSSGNSYEQYF	TGTGCCAGCAGATCCAGCGGGAACTCCTACGAGCAGTACTTC
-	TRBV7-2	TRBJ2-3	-	CASSFQGRAHGDTQYF	TGTGCCAGCAGCTTTCAGGGGAGGGCTCATGGAGATACGCAGTATTTT
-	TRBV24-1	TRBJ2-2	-	CATSNGGELFF	TGTGCCACCTCCAATGGGGGGGAGCTGTTTTTT
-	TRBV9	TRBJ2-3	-	CASRPVTDTQYF	TGTGCCAGCAGACCAGTAACAGATACGCAGTATTTT
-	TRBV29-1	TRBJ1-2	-	CSVEVNRPGGYTF	TGCAGCGTTGAAGTAAACAGGCCCGGTGGCTACACCTTC
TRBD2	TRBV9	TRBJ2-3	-	CASSVGASGGATDTQYF	TGTGCCAGCAGCGTAGGAGCTAGCGGGGGGGCCACAGATACGCAGTATTTT
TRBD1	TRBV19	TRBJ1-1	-	CASRTRDREFGTEAFF	TGTGCCAGTAGGACCCGGGACAGGGAATTTGGCACTGAAGCTTTCTTT
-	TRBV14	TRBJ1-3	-	CASSGYRDSGNTIYF	TGTGCCAGCAGCGGATACAGGGACTCTGGAAACACCATATATTTT
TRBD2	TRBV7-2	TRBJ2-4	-	CASSIQDRGDIQYF	TGTGCCAGCAGCATCCAGGACCGGGGGGACATTCAGTACTTC
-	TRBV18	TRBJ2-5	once	CASSPGFRVGQQETQYF	TGTGCCAGCTCACCAGGGTTTCGCGTAGGACAGCAAGAGACCCAGTACTTC
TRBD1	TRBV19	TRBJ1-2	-	CASSTYGTGDYGYTF	TGTGCCAGTAGTACCTACGGGACAGGAGACTATGGCTACACCTTC
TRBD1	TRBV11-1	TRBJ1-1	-	CASSASRTGEAFF	TGTGCCAGCAGCGCAAGTAGGACAGGAGAGGCTTTCTTT
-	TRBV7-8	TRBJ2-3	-	CASSLAQVADTQYF	TGTGCCAGCAGCTTAGCGCAAGTCGCAGATACGCAGTATTTT
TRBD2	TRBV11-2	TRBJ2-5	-	CASSPGTSGSGETQYF	TGTGCCAGCAGCCCCGGGACTAGCGGGAGCGGAGAGACCCAGTACTTC
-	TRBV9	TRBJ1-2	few	CASSGHGYTF	TGTGCCAGCAGCGGTCATGGCTACACCTTC
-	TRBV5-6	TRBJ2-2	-	CASSSGFGELFF	TGTGCCAGCAGCTCAGGATTCGGGGAGCTGTTTTTT
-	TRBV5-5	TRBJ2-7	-	CASSRLDLAYEQYF	TGTGCCAGCAGCCGACTAGACCTCGCCTACGAGCAGTACTTC
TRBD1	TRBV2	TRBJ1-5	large	CASSDQGAHQPQHF	TGTGCCAGCAGCGACCAGGGGGCACATCAGCCCCAGCATTTT
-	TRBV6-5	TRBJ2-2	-	CASSYPDPTGELFF	TGTGCCAGCAGTTACCCGGACCCCACCGGGGAGCTGTTTTTT
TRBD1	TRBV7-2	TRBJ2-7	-	CASSPGQTANYEQYF	TGTGCCAGCAGTCCGGGACAGACAGCTAACTACGAGCAGTACTTC
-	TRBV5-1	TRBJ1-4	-	CASSLGGRASNEKLFF	TGCGCCAGCAGCTTGGGGGGCCGGGCCTCTAATGAAAAACTGTTTTTT
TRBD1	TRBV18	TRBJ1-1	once	CASSRQGATGIEAFF	TGTGCCAGCTCAAGGCAGGGGGCCACCGGGATTGAAGCTTTCTTT
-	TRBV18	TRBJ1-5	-	CASSEGRVQPQHF	TGTGCCAGCTCAGAAGGCCGGGTGCAGCCCCAGCATTTT
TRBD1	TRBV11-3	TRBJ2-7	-	CASHRGTGVSKQYF	TGTGCCAGCCACAGGGGGACGGGAGTCTCCAAGCAGTACTTC
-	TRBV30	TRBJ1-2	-	CAWSKMENGGYTF	TGTGCCTGGAGTAAGATGGAGAATGGTGGCTACACCTTC
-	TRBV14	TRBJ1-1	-	CASSQEFGRVNTEAFF	TGTGCCAGCAGCCAAGAGTTCGGCAGGGTGAACACTGAAGCTTTCTTT
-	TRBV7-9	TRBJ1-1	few	CASSLGRMNTEAFF	TGTGCCAGCAGCTTAGGCCGGATGAACACTGAAGCTTTCTTT
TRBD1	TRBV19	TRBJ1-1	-	CASTGTGGRWTEAFF	TGTGCCAGTACCGGGACAGGGGGCCGATGGACTGAAGCTTTCTTT
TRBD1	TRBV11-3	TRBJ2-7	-	CASSSGQGEVEQYF	TGTGCCAGCAGCTCGGGACAGGGGGAGGTAGAGCAGTACTTC